One and the same sample provided the 7 T cell receptor beta chains below, sequenced in a study of blood T cell repertoires in COVID-19. Profiling relied on immunoSEQ multiplex PCR, and the TCRdb table lists in-frame clones only, not all of them. The sample records about 230,000 clones, roughly 85% being singletons. The sequencing sample was made of peripheral blood. Receptor source: an older woman with active or convalescent COVID-19.

The rearrangement links TRBV7-3 to TRBJ2-1, with a possible D match to TRBD1 (5 bases). Germline CDR1 and CDR2: SGHTA and FQGTGA. CDR3 length equals 12 residues. The V gene lost 4 bases and the J gene lost 9 bases, with 10 bases spanning the gap. CDR3 DNA sequence: TGTGCCAGCAGCTCCACAGGCGTTGAGCAGTTCTTC. This gives the protein CASSSTGVEQFF.

The chain has TRBV2 and TRBJ1-3; D is undetermined. V was cut by 3 bases and J by 0 bases, with 6 bases left in between. This CDR3 is built from 14 residues. Per the germline V gene, CDR1 is SNHLY and CDR2 is FYNNEI. The DNA for the CDR3 is TGTGCCAGCAGTGACCTTTTCTCTGGAAACACCATATATTTT. Translating gives CASSDLFSGNTIYF.

The J gene is TRBJ1-2, the V gene TRBV7-2; 10 nucleotides match TRBD1. CDR3 size: 14 residues. Trimming took 5 bases from V and 3 from J; bases not matched to a gene: 3. In germline, CDR1 is SGHTA, CDR2 FQGNSA. CDR3 in DNA: TGTGCCAGCAGCCGCGGACAGGGGGACTATGGCTACACCTTC. Translation gives CASSRGQGDYGYTF.

The CDR3 region has the DNA TGTGCCAGCAGCACACAGGGGGAGACCCAGTACTTC. Translated: CASSTQGETQYF. The chain is built from TRBV6-5 and TRBJ2-5; 7 nucleotides agree with TRBD1. The J segment lost 5 bases and the V segment lost 6 bases, leaving 3 bases of the junction unmatched. Germline CDR1 reads MNHEY; CDR2 reads SVGAGI. CDR3 length equals 12 residues.

This clone occurred many times. V usage is TRBV7-9 and J usage is TRBJ2-7; 7 bases map to TRBD1. CDR3 length equals 13 residues. The ends lost 4 bases at V and 4 bases at J; junction bases unmatched: 4. Germline-derived CDR1 and CDR2 are SEHNR and FQNEAQ (reference sequence). CDR3 coding DNA: TGTGCCAGCAGCTCAACAGGGGTTTACGAGCAGTACTTC. This gives the protein CASSSTGVYEQYF.

This clone was observed once. The chain couples TRBV27 to TRBJ1-2; D not certain. V lost 4 bases and J lost 1, with 10 bases in between. CDR3 length: 14 residues. Germline CDR1 is MNHEY and CDR2 is SMNVEV (reference sequence). CDR3 sequence reads: CASSSRAFNYGYTF. The CDR3 coding sequence is TGTGCCAGCAGTTCCCGCGCATTTAACTATGGCTACACCTTC.

The count of this clone is one. The chain is built from TRBV5-1 and TRBJ1-1, with no clear D. Between the trimmed V and J ends, which lost 4 bases and 0 bases, there was a span of 7 bases. This CDR3 contains 13 residues. The germline V gene encodes CDR1 SGHRS and CDR2 YFSETQ. The CDR3 loop is CASSIEVNTEAFF. In nucleotides, the CDR3 is TGCGCCAGCAGCATCGAGGTGAACACTGAAGCTTTCTTT.